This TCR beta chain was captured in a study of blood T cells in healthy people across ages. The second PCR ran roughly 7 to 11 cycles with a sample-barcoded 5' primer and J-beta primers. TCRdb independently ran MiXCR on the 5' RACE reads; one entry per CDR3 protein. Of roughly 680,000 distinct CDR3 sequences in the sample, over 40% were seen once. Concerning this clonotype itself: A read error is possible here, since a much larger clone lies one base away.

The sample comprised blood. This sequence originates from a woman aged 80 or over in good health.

The DNA for the CDR3 is TGCGACAGCCGCGCGAGCGACGAGCAGTACTTC. Amino acids: CDSRASDEQYF. V gene TRBV5-1 combines with J gene TRBJ2-7; D is uncertain. CDR1 and CDR2 from the germline V gene are SGHRS and YFSETQ. This CDR3 spans 11 amino acids.